These T cell receptor beta chains were read from a single sample in a study of blood T cell repertoires in COVID-19. Assay: immunoSEQ multiplex PCR; the TCRdb copy retains only in-frame clones and omits some. Of roughly 84,000 clones in the sample, over 70% are singletons; the top ten hold about 4.2%. The material sequenced was peripheral blood. Source of these receptors: a woman in her 50s with acute or convalescent COVID-19. The CDR3 runs from the conserved cysteine through the conserved F or W. The D gene is left open where the match is weak. Expanded clones get a size class; other rows say once, few or many, or leave the size out.

d_call	cdr3_length	v_call	clone_size	j_call	cdr3_aa	cdr3_nt
NA	14	TRBV10-3	NA	TRBJ2-7	CAISVDGLSYEQYF	TGTGCCATCAGTGTGGACGGACTCTCCTACGAGCAGTACTTC
NA	16	TRBV11-2	once	TRBJ2-1	CASSLGDLSSYNEQFF	TGTGCCAGCAGCTTGGGGGACTTGAGCTCCTACAATGAGCAGTTCTTC
TRBD1	13	TRBV5-5	few	TRBJ1-1	CASRWDRNTEAFF	TGTGCCAGCAGGTGGGACAGGAACACTGAAGCTTTCTTT
TRBD2	15	TRBV9	NA	TRBJ2-1	CASNPAGGLQNEQFF	TGTGCCAGCAACCCAGCGGGGGGGCTCCAAAATGAGCAGTTCTTC
NA	15	TRBV7-2	NA	TRBJ1-3	CASSPRTASGNTIYF	TGTGCCAGCAGCCCTAGGACAGCCTCTGGAAACACCATATATTTT
TRBD1	16	TRBV27	NA	TRBJ1-2	CASSSTGTGGFYGYTF	TGTGCCAGCAGCTCGACCGGGACAGGGGGTTTCTATGGCTACACCTTC
TRBD1	14	TRBV6-5	NA	TRBJ1-4	CASSYTGQGEKLFF	TGTGCCAGCAGTTATACGGGACAGGGGGAAAAACTGTTTTTT
NA	12	TRBV6-5	NA	TRBJ1-2	CASSTGSGGYTF	TGTGCCAGCTCCACAGGGAGCGGAGGCTACACCTTC
TRBD1	13	TRBV6-5	NA	TRBJ1-1	CASKSTGWNEAFF	TGTGCCAGCAAGTCGACAGGGTGGAATGAAGCTTTCTTT
NA	17	TRBV24-1	NA	TRBJ1-2	CATSVGGVSFSNYGYTF	TGTGCCACCAGTGTAGGGGGGGTATCTTTCTCTAACTATGGCTACACCTTC
TRBD1	14	TRBV19	NA	TRBJ1-2	CASSRGTVNYGYTF	TGTGCCAGTAGTAGAGGGACAGTCAACTATGGCTACACCTTC
NA	14	TRBV27	NA	TRBJ1-6	CASGGLAFGSPLHF	TGTGCCAGCGGGGGACTCGCTTTTGGTTCACCCCTCCACTTT
TRBD1	18	TRBV4-2	NA	TRBJ2-1	CASSLAGWKTGGKNEQFF	TGTGCCAGCAGCCTCGCCGGGTGGAAGACAGGGGGCAAAAATGAGCAGTTCTTC
NA	11	TRBV30	once	TRBJ2-1	CAWSPRNEQFF	TGTGCCTGGAGCCCCCGGAATGAGCAGTTCTTC
TRBD1	15	TRBV7-9	NA	TRBJ2-7	CASSSIGTVSYEQYF	TGTGCCAGCAGCAGTATCGGGACAGTCTCCTACGAGCAGTACTTC
NA	11	TRBV12-3/TRBV12-4	NA	TRBJ1-2	CAAEGTDGYTF	TGTGCCGCTGAGGGTACGGATGGCTACACCTTC
NA	13	TRBV25-1	NA	TRBJ2-7	CASSEYERGEQYF	TGTGCCAGCAGTGAATATGAACGGGGCGAGCAGTACTTC
NA	15	TRBV20-1	NA	TRBJ1-1	CSASGQSGWDTEAFF	TGCAGTGCTAGTGGACAGTCAGGCTGGGACACTGAAGCTTTCTTT
NA	13	TRBV7-8	NA	TRBJ2-3	CASSLIEADTQYF	TGTGCCAGCAGCTTAATAGAGGCAGATACGCAGTATTTT
NA	15	TRBV28	NA	TRBJ1-5	CASSIPSGGNQPQHF	TGTGCCAGCAGTATCCCCTCCGGGGGGAATCAGCCCCAGCATTTT
TRBD1	12	TRBV7-9	few	TRBJ2-7	CASRTGSYEQYF	TGTGCCAGCAGGACAGGGTCCTACGAGCAGTACTTC
NA	16	TRBV11-2	few	TRBJ1-1	CASSFRTPKQGAEAFF	TGTGCCAGCAGCTTCAGGACACCAAAACAAGGCGCTGAAGCTTTCTTT
NA	13	TRBV29-1	once	TRBJ1-2	CSVVGTGNYGYTF	TGCAGCGTTGTAGGAACGGGTAACTATGGCTACACCTTC
TRBD1	15	TRBV4-1	NA	TRBJ1-4	CASSQLTGDGEKLFF	TGCGCCAGCAGCCAACTCACAGGGGATGGTGAAAAACTGTTTTTT
NA	10	TRBV20-1	NA	TRBJ2-7	CSANLEEQYF	TGCAGTGCTAATCTAGAGGAACAGTACTTC
NA	15	TRBV5-4	NA	TRBJ2-6	CASRFTSSGANVLTF	TGTGCCAGCAGATTCACATCCTCTGGGGCCAACGTCCTGACTTTC
TRBD1	17	TRBV7-9	NA	TRBJ2-1	CASSLYRGLVSHNEQFF	TGTGCCAGCAGCTTATACAGGGGATTAGTTTCGCACAATGAGCAGTTCTTC
TRBD1	18	TRBV15	NA	TRBJ1-6	CATSRATGTGDSWAPLHF	TGTGCCACCAGCAGAGCAACCGGGACAGGGGATTCGTGGGCACCCCTCCACTTT
NA	11	TRBV28	NA	TRBJ1-1	CASRIQGKAFF	TGTGCCAGCAGGATACAGGGTAAGGCTTTCTTT
NA	12	TRBV6-5	NA	TRBJ1-2	CASRGGNYGYTF	TGTGCCAGCAGGGGGGGGAACTATGGCTACACCTTC
NA	14	TRBV6-2/TRBV6-3	NA	TRBJ2-1	CASSKELARNEQFF	TGTGCCAGCAGTAAGGAGTTGGCCCGCAATGAGCAGTTCTTC
NA	13	TRBV4-1	NA	TRBJ1-2	CASSQGGGIGYTF	TGCGCCAGCAGCCAAGGAGGCGGCATTGGCTACACCTTC
NA	15	TRBV19	NA	TRBJ1-3	CATSYKTGSGNTIYF	TGTGCCACATCATACAAGACAGGCTCTGGAAACACCATATATTTT
TRBD2	15	TRBV27	NA	TRBJ2-1	CASSFQAGGRNEQFF	TGTGCCAGCAGTTTTCAAGCGGGGGGGCGCAATGAGCAGTTCTTC
NA	16	TRBV29-1	NA	TRBJ1-1	CSVEYSRGGMNTEAFF	TGCAGCGTTGAATATTCCAGGGGCGGAATGAACACTGAAGCTTTCTTT
TRBD2	15	TRBV5-1	few	TRBJ2-1	CASSPQRGAFYEQFF	TGCGCCAGCAGCCCTCAGCGGGGGGCCTTTTACGAGCAGTTCTTC
TRBD2	15	TRBV13	NA	TRBJ2-3	CASSLGVAGGDTQYF	TGTGCCAGCAGCTTAGGCGTGGCGGGAGGCGATACGCAGTATTTT
TRBD1	14	TRBV28	NA	TRBJ2-7	CASTEDRISYEQYF	TGTGCCAGCACCGAGGACAGGATCTCCTACGAGCAGTACTTC
NA	16	TRBV5-6	NA	TRBJ1-2	CASSRAGGRADYGYTF	TGTGCCAGCAGCCGAGCGGGTGGAAGGGCTGATTATGGCTACACCTTC
TRBD2	14	TRBV25-1	NA	TRBJ2-5	CASSFGGFQETQYF	TGTGCCAGCAGTTTCGGGGGGTTCCAAGAGACCCAGTACTTC
TRBD1	13	TRBV30	NA	TRBJ1-2	CAWSGQGKYGYTF	TGTGCCTGGAGTGGACAGGGGAAGTATGGCTACACCTTC
NA	14	TRBV2	NA	TRBJ1-2	CASRTTASHYGYTF	TGTGCCAGCAGGACGACAGCTTCGCACTATGGCTACACCTTC
TRBD1	19	TRBV4-2	NA	TRBJ1-4	CASSQEQADQGASGEKLFF	TGTGCCAGCAGCCAAGAACAGGCAGATCAGGGGGCGTCGGGAGAAAAACTGTTTTTT
TRBD1	13	TRBV19	NA	TRBJ1-2	CASSARTGYGYTF	TGTGCCAGTAGTGCCCGGACAGGTTATGGCTACACCTTC
NA	13	TRBV5-1	NA	TRBJ1-2	CASSPRENYGYTF	TGCGCCAGCAGCCCCAGGGAAAACTATGGCTACACCTTC
NA	15	TRBV4-1	few	TRBJ1-6	CASSQVPGGNSPLHF	TGCGCCAGCAGCCAAGTTCCGGGAGGGAATTCACCCCTCCACTTT
TRBD2	18	TRBV5-1	NA	TRBJ2-5	CASSLGLAGGRGEETQYF	TGCGCCAGCAGCTTGGGACTAGCGGGGGGCCGGGGCGAAGAGACCCAGTACTTC
NA	12	TRBV12-3/TRBV12-4	NA	TRBJ1-1	CASSFSDTEAFF	TGTGCCAGCAGTTTTAGTGACACTGAAGCTTTCTTT
NA	17	TRBV15	NA	TRBJ1-1	CATSRGSSSGVNTEAFF	TGTGCCACCAGCAGAGGCTCTTCGTCGGGGGTGAACACTGAAGCTTTCTTT
NA	13	TRBV12-3/TRBV12-4	NA	TRBJ1-1	CASSFSVSTEAFF	TGTGCCAGCAGTTTCTCAGTGTCGACTGAAGCTTTCTTT
NA	14	TRBV4-1	NA	TRBJ1-1	CASSQADRNTEAFF	TGCGCCAGCAGCCAAGCGGACAGAAACACTGAAGCTTTCTTT
TRBD1	15	TRBV25-1	NA	TRBJ2-7	CASSDPGQNSYEQYF	TGTGCCAGCAGTGATCCGGGACAGAATTCCTACGAGCAGTACTTC
TRBD2	14	TRBV5-4	NA	TRBJ2-4	CASSPSGGGDIQYF	TGTGCCAGCAGCCCGAGCGGGGGCGGGGACATTCAGTACTTC